This is a list of T cell receptor beta chains from one sample in a study of T cells after yellow fever vaccination. TCRdb called the 5' RACE reads again in MiXCR, with one record for every CDR3 protein. The sample includes about 350,000 distinct CDR3 sequences, under 14% of them seen just once. The material was PBMCs, obtained on the day of the first yellow fever vaccination. Source of these receptors: a man aged 18 to 29 who received the YFV17D yellow fever vaccine. CDR3s include the opening cysteine and the closing phenylalanine or tryptophan. A D gene is named only where the DNA matches it firmly. Where a row states a size, it is once, few, many or the class of an expanded clone; other rows omit it.

d_gene: -
abundance: -
v_gene: TRBV20-1
j_gene: TRBJ2-3
CDR3aa: CSAPDRETTDTQYF
CDR3nt: TGCAGTGCTCCCGACAGAGAAACCACAGATACGCAGTATTTT

d_gene: -
abundance: -
v_gene: TRBV11-3
j_gene: TRBJ2-1
CDR3aa: CASSLGDAGNEQFF
CDR3nt: TGTGCCAGCAGCTTAGGGGACGCCGGGAATGAGCAGTTCTTC

d_gene: TRBD2
abundance: -
v_gene: TRBV4-1
j_gene: TRBJ2-3
CDR3aa: CASSPRTSDVFSTDTQYF
CDR3nt: TGCGCCAGCAGCCCGAGGACTAGCGACGTATTTAGCACAGATACGCAGTATTTT

d_gene: TRBD2
abundance: -
v_gene: TRBV7-2
j_gene: TRBJ2-1
CDR3aa: CASSTGLARSEQFF
CDR3nt: TGTGCCAGCAGCACCGGACTAGCGCGGAGTGAGCAGTTCTTC

d_gene: TRBD1
abundance: -
v_gene: TRBV25-1
j_gene: TRBJ2-2
CDR3aa: CASSTGQSRAGELFF
CDR3nt: TGTGCCAGCAGTACGGGACAGTCGAGGGCCGGGGAGCTGTTTTTT

d_gene: TRBD1
abundance: -
v_gene: TRBV6-6
j_gene: TRBJ1-2
CDR3aa: CASSHYRGGYTF
CDR3nt: TGTGCCAGCAGTCACTACAGGGGAGGCTACACCTTC

d_gene: TRBD1
abundance: -
v_gene: TRBV12-3/TRBV12-4
j_gene: TRBJ1-5
CDR3aa: CASSFRLDRGNQPQHF
CDR3nt: TGTGCCAGCAGTTTTCGACTGGACAGGGGTAATCAGCCCCAGCATTTT

d_gene: -
abundance: -
v_gene: TRBV28
j_gene: TRBJ1-1
CDR3aa: CASSSAPGAGDTEAFF
CDR3nt: TGTGCCAGCAGTTCAGCCCCAGGGGCGGGGGACACTGAAGCTTTCTTT

d_gene: TRBD2
abundance: few
v_gene: TRBV12-3/TRBV12-4
j_gene: TRBJ2-1
CDR3aa: CASSPLRAGGLYNEQFF
CDR3nt: TGTGCCAGCAGCCCCCTCCGAGCGGGGGGGCTATACAATGAGCAGTTCTTC

d_gene: -
abundance: few
v_gene: TRBV9
j_gene: TRBJ2-3
CDR3aa: CASSVDPGVRSDTQYF
CDR3nt: TGTGCCAGCAGCGTAGACCCAGGAGTGAGGTCAGATACGCAGTATTTT

d_gene: -
abundance: -
v_gene: TRBV24-1
j_gene: TRBJ2-5
CDR3aa: CATSDGEETQYF
CDR3nt: TGTGCCACCAGTGACGGGGAAGAGACCCAGTACTTC

d_gene: TRBD2
abundance: few
v_gene: TRBV19
j_gene: TRBJ2-2
CDR3aa: CASSALAGGRAGELFF
CDR3nt: TGTGCCAGCTCGGCTCTAGCGGGGGGGCGTGCCGGGGAGCTGTTTTTT

d_gene: -
abundance: -
v_gene: TRBV2
j_gene: TRBJ2-7
CDR3aa: CASSEGGARTYEQYF
CDR3nt: TGTGCCAGCAGTGAAGGGGGGGCACGAACCTACGAGCAGTACTTC

d_gene: -
abundance: -
v_gene: TRBV6-2/TRBV6-3
j_gene: TRBJ2-2
CDR3aa: CASMVDTGELFF
CDR3nt: TGTGCCAGCATGGTGGACACCGGGGAGCTGTTTTTT

d_gene: TRBD2
abundance: few
v_gene: TRBV11-2
j_gene: TRBJ2-7
CDR3aa: CASSSGTSAYGGTYEQYF
CDR3nt: TGTGCCAGCAGCTCCGGGACTAGCGCCTATGGGGGGACGTACGAGCAGTACTTC

d_gene: -
abundance: many
v_gene: TRBV5-1
j_gene: TRBJ1-1
CDR3aa: CASSFDQNTEAFF
CDR3nt: TGCGCCAGCAGCTTTGACCAGAACACTGAAGCTTTCTTT

d_gene: TRBD2
abundance: -
v_gene: TRBV30
j_gene: TRBJ2-1
CDR3aa: CAWSPRMAGGYNEQFF
CDR3nt: TGTGCCTGGAGTCCCCGCATGGCGGGGGGGTACAATGAGCAGTTCTTC

d_gene: -
abundance: -
v_gene: TRBV6-1
j_gene: TRBJ1-1
CDR3aa: CASSPWAGNTEAFF
CDR3nt: TGTGCCAGCAGCCCCTGGGCGGGGAACACTGAAGCTTTCTTT

d_gene: TRBD1
abundance: many
v_gene: TRBV7-3
j_gene: TRBJ2-2
CDR3aa: CASSYGTGTTGELFF
CDR3nt: TGTGCCAGCAGCTATGGGACAGGGACCACCGGGGAGCTGTTTTTT

d_gene: -
abundance: -
v_gene: TRBV20-1
j_gene: TRBJ1-5
CDR3aa: CCARDRTGNSNQPQHF
CDR3nt: TGCTGTGCTAGAGACAGGACGGGAAATAGCAATCAGCCCCAGCATTTT

d_gene: TRBD1
abundance: many
v_gene: TRBV6-1
j_gene: TRBJ1-2
CDR3aa: CASTEGAVTNYGYTF
CDR3nt: TGTGCCAGCACCGAGGGGGCGGTGACTAACTATGGCTACACCTTC

d_gene: -
abundance: -
v_gene: TRBV20-1
j_gene: TRBJ2-5
CDR3aa: CSAPTSSLETQYF
CDR3nt: TGCAGTGCGCCGACTAGTTCGCTAGAGACCCAGTACTTC

d_gene: TRBD1
abundance: few
v_gene: TRBV29-1
j_gene: TRBJ1-4
CDR3aa: CSAGQGLGEKLFF
CDR3nt: TGCAGCGCAGGACAGGGTCTGGGCGAAAAACTGTTTTTT

d_gene: -
abundance: -
v_gene: TRBV4-3
j_gene: TRBJ1-6
CDR3aa: CASSQFTGPANSPLHF
CDR3nt: TGCGCCAGCAGCCAGTTTACAGGCCCAGCAAATTCACCCCTCCACTTT

d_gene: -
abundance: -
v_gene: TRBV6-1
j_gene: TRBJ2-6
CDR3aa: CASTRQISGANVLTF
CDR3nt: TGTGCCAGCACCAGACAAATCTCTGGGGCCAACGTCCTGACTTTC

d_gene: -
abundance: -
v_gene: TRBV18
j_gene: TRBJ1-2
CDR3aa: CASSPIDGSNYGYTF
CDR3nt: TGTGCCAGCTCACCTATAGACGGATCTAACTATGGCTACACCTTC

d_gene: TRBD1
abundance: -
v_gene: TRBV27
j_gene: TRBJ1-4
CDR3aa: CASSTVDRGEEKLFF
CDR3nt: TGTGCCAGCAGTACGGTGGACAGGGGTGAGGAAAAACTGTTTTTT

d_gene: -
abundance: few
v_gene: TRBV20-1
j_gene: TRBJ2-2
CDR3aa: CSADAEDAGELFF
CDR3nt: TGCAGTGCGGACGCGGAGGATGCCGGGGAGCTGTTTTTT

d_gene: TRBD1
abundance: -
v_gene: TRBV20-1
j_gene: TRBJ1-1
CDR3aa: CSATRTGETPEAFF
CDR3nt: TGCAGTGCCACCCGGACAGGGGAGACCCCTGAAGCTTTCTTT

d_gene: -
abundance: many
v_gene: TRBV7-2
j_gene: TRBJ1-4
CDR3aa: CASSLVWSEKLFF
CDR3nt: TGTGCCAGCAGCTTAGTGTGGAGTGAAAAACTGTTTTTT

d_gene: -
abundance: -
v_gene: TRBV5-1
j_gene: TRBJ1-2
CDR3aa: CASSLTGTINYGYTF
CDR3nt: TGCGCCAGCAGCTTGACAGGCACTATCAACTATGGCTACACCTTC

d_gene: -
abundance: -
v_gene: TRBV4-3
j_gene: TRBJ2-7
CDR3aa: CASSQDPPGVGGSEQYF
CDR3nt: TGCGCCAGCAGCCAAGATCCTCCCGGGGTCGGAGGAAGCGAGCAGTACTTC

d_gene: -
abundance: few
v_gene: TRBV5-1
j_gene: TRBJ2-3
CDR3aa: CASSPTGFPDTQYF
CDR3nt: TGCGCCAGCAGCCCCACGGGGTTCCCAGATACGCAGTATTTT

d_gene: -
abundance: -
v_gene: TRBV4-3
j_gene: TRBJ1-6
CDR3aa: CASSQEGTRNSPLHF
CDR3nt: TGCGCCAGCAGCCAAGAAGGTACCCGAAATTCACCCCTCCACTTT

d_gene: -
abundance: many
v_gene: TRBV5-1
j_gene: TRBJ2-3
CDR3aa: CASSLALANEGDTQYF
CDR3nt: TGCGCCAGCAGCTTGGCTCTAGCGAACGAAGGGGATACGCAGTATTTT

d_gene: TRBD2
abundance: -
v_gene: TRBV5-4
j_gene: TRBJ2-5
CDR3aa: CASSLTAGGEEETQYF
CDR3nt: TGTGCCAGCAGCCTGACAGCGGGGGGGGAAGAAGAGACCCAGTACTTC

d_gene: TRBD1
abundance: few
v_gene: TRBV5-1
j_gene: TRBJ2-2
CDR3aa: CASSGTGGDGGELFF
CDR3nt: TGCGCCAGCAGCGGAACAGGGGGCGACGGCGGGGAGCTGTTTTTT

d_gene: -
abundance: few
v_gene: TRBV12-3/TRBV12-4
j_gene: TRBJ1-1
CDR3aa: CASSLTTLNTEAFF
CDR3nt: TGTGCCAGCAGTTTAACCACTCTGAACACTGAAGCTTTCTTT

d_gene: TRBD1
abundance: few
v_gene: TRBV6-1
j_gene: TRBJ1-4
CDR3aa: CASSRGTGRNEKLFF
CDR3nt: TGTGCCAGCAGCCGGGGGACAGGGAGGAATGAAAAACTGTTTTTT

d_gene: TRBD2
abundance: -
v_gene: TRBV7-2
j_gene: TRBJ2-1
CDR3aa: CASSLTGLGSSYNEQFF
CDR3nt: TGTGCCAGCAGCTTAACGGGACTAGGGAGCTCCTACAATGAGCAGTTCTTC

d_gene: -
abundance: few
v_gene: TRBV7-6
j_gene: TRBJ1-3
CDR3aa: CASSLDAASGNTIYF
CDR3nt: TGTGCCAGCAGCTTAGATGCGGCCTCTGGAAACACCATATATTTT

d_gene: -
abundance: few
v_gene: TRBV18
j_gene: TRBJ1-3
CDR3aa: CASSKDGPNTIYF
CDR3nt: TGTGCCAGCTCAAAGGACGGCCCGAACACCATATATTTT

d_gene: -
abundance: -
v_gene: TRBV5-4
j_gene: TRBJ2-5
CDR3aa: CASSLGVPRPGGSAETQYF
CDR3nt: TGTGCCAGCAGCTTGGGGGTCCCTAGACCCGGGGGAAGTGCTGAGACCCAGTACTTC

d_gene: -
abundance: many
v_gene: TRBV16
j_gene: TRBJ2-2
CDR3aa: CASSRVSSGELFF
CDR3nt: TGTGCCAGCAGCCGGGTTTCATCCGGGGAGCTGTTTTTT

d_gene: -
abundance: few
v_gene: TRBV10-2
j_gene: TRBJ2-5
CDR3aa: CASSEGGRGETQYF
CDR3nt: TGCGCCAGCAGTGAAGGAGGGAGAGGAGAGACCCAGTACTTC

d_gene: TRBD1
abundance: few
v_gene: TRBV11-2
j_gene: TRBJ2-3
CDR3aa: CASSFRARGTGQDTQYF
CDR3nt: TGTGCCAGCAGCTTCCGGGCCCGAGGGACAGGGCAAGATACGCAGTATTTT

d_gene: -
abundance: -
v_gene: TRBV7-6
j_gene: TRBJ2-7
CDR3aa: CASSSGVSYEQYF
CDR3nt: TGTGCCAGCAGCTCTGGGGTGTCCTACGAGCAGTACTTC

d_gene: TRBD1
abundance: few
v_gene: TRBV24-1
j_gene: TRBJ2-1
CDR3aa: CATSDTGQGANNEQFF
CDR3nt: TGTGCCACCAGTGACACGGGACAGGGGGCGAACAATGAGCAGTTCTTC

d_gene: -
abundance: many
v_gene: TRBV4-3
j_gene: TRBJ1-1
CDR3aa: CASSRGVNTEAFF
CDR3nt: TGCGCCAGCAGCCGCGGGGTGAACACTGAAGCTTTCTTT

d_gene: -
abundance: few
v_gene: TRBV11-2
j_gene: TRBJ2-5
CDR3aa: CASSLSPTGDFRETQYF
CDR3nt: TGTGCCAGCAGCCTAAGCCCAACCGGGGACTTTCGAGAGACCCAGTACTTC

d_gene: -
abundance: many
v_gene: TRBV12-3/TRBV12-4
j_gene: TRBJ1-2
CDR3aa: CASSFNGDGYTF
CDR3nt: TGTGCCAGCAGTTTTAATGGGGACGGCTACACCTTC

d_gene: -
abundance: -
v_gene: TRBV30
j_gene: TRBJ1-1
CDR3aa: CAWSRAENTEAFF
CDR3nt: TGTGCCTGGAGTAGGGCTGAGAACACTGAAGCTTTCTTT

d_gene: -
abundance: few
v_gene: TRBV20-1
j_gene: TRBJ1-6
CDR3aa: CSARDVSGASSYNSPLHF
CDR3nt: TGCAGTGCTAGAGACGTATCCGGGGCCAGCTCCTATAATTCACCCCTCCACTTT

d_gene: TRBD1
abundance: -
v_gene: TRBV5-1
j_gene: TRBJ2-7
CDR3aa: CASSSATGAIYEQYF
CDR3nt: TGCGCCAGCAGCTCGGCGACAGGGGCGATTTACGAGCAGTACTTC

d_gene: -
abundance: -
v_gene: TRBV6-5
j_gene: TRBJ1-1
CDR3aa: CASSYSQGKAEAFF
CDR3nt: TGTGCCAGCAGTTACTCTCAGGGGAAGGCTGAAGCTTTCTTT